The 6 T cell receptor beta chains below all came from one sample that was sequenced in a study of PD-1 blockade in classical Hodgkin lymphoma. The time point was: newly diagnosed, previously untreated cHL patient sample. By magnetic negative selection, CD4+ T cells were purified from thawed PBMCs. Sequencing used immunoSEQ multiplex PCR; TCRdb keeps in-frame clones, though not all of them. The repertoire holds under 40,000 clones, roughly nine tenths seen once, with more than 0.95% in the top ten. Sequenced: CD4+ T cells from blood. The source of these receptors is a human donor with classical Hodgkin lymphoma.

The chain recombines TRBV19 with TRBJ1-2; D is possibly TRBD1 (5 bases). CDR1 is LNHDA and CDR2 is SQIVND in the germline V gene (reference sequence). Trimming removed 4 bases at V and 5 bases at J, with 11 bases between. The CDR3 totals 13 residues. The chain's CDR3 is CASSNRDLYGYTF. CDR3 bases: TGTGCCAGTAGTAACCGGGACTTGTATGGCTACACCTTC.

The chain recombines TRBV7-8 with TRBJ1-5; 10 nucleotides align to TRBD1. The CDR3 is made up of 15 amino acids. V gave up 3 bases and J gave up 6 bases; unmatched junction bases: 5. The germline V gene encodes CDR1 SGHVS and CDR2 FQNEAQ. As DNA, the CDR3 is TGTGCCAGCAGCTTCGGGACAGGGGATATTCAGCCCCAGCATTTT. Amino acids: CASSFGTGDIQPQHF.

The chain links TRBV19 to TRBJ1-5; D is possibly TRBD1 (6 bases). Germline assignment: CDR1 LNHDA and CDR2 SQIVND (reference sequence). The V gene lost 0 bases and the J gene lost 15 bases, with 30 bases spanning the gap. This CDR3 contains 18 residues. DNA of the CDR3: TGTGCCAGTAGTATAGATCTATTGGGGGCGGGGGCGTCAGCCCCAGGGCATTTT. Its translation: CASSIDLLGAGASAPGHF.

The CDR3 DNA reads TGTGCCAGCAGCCTTGGCGGGCGAGGGGGCTATGGCTACACCTTC. Protein product: CASSLGGRGGYGYTF. The chain uses TRBV7-8 and TRBJ1-2; D perhaps matches TRBD1 (6 bases). Germline CDR1 SGHVS, CDR2 FQNEAQ. This CDR3 comprises 15 residues. Deletions cut 5 bases from V and 4 bases from J, with 17 bases between.

V is TRBV5-5 and J is TRBJ1-1; D unresolved. V lost 1 base, J lost 1 base, and 8 bases lay in between. This CDR3 region has 14 residues. Germline CDR1 SGHKS, CDR2 YYEKEE (reference sequence). The CDR3 region is CASSLRPSNTEAFF. In DNA, the CDR3 is TGTGCCAGCAGCTTGAGACCGTCGAACACTGAAGCTTTCTTT.

The rearrangement joins TRBV11-2 to TRBJ1-5; the D gene is possibly TRBD1 (6 bases). Germline loops: CDR1 SGHAT, CDR2 FQNNGV. Trimming pared 4 bases from V and 9 bases from J, leaving 16 bases between. The CDR3 totals 14 residues. DNA for the CDR3: TGTGCCAGCAGCTCCGGGACACCCAAAGGGCCCCAGCATTTT. Its protein product is CASSSGTPKGPQHF.